The 18 T cell receptor beta chains below come from one sample, sequenced in a study of blood T cell repertoires in COVID-19. Some clones are missing from TCRdb's copy, which holds only in-frame ones; the method was immunoSEQ multiplex PCR. The top ten hold roughly 3.3% of the sample, which has approximately 46,000 clones, about nine tenths seen once. Sample: peripheral blood. The receptors stem from a human donor in a cohort sampled during active COVID-19.

The chain is built from TRBV18 and TRBJ2-2; D unresolved. V was pared by 3 bases and J by 0 bases, with 11 bases between. Looked up from germline, CDR1 is KGHSH and CDR2 is LQKENI. The length of the CDR3 is 16 residues. CDR3 region: CASSPNQVANTGELFF. CDR3 sequence (DNA): TGTGCCAGCTCACCGAATCAGGTAGCGAACACCGGGGAGCTGTTTTTT.

This chain uses TRBV11-2 with TRBJ1-1; D is uncertain. Trimming took off 5 bases at V and 0 bases at J, with 19 bases between the two ends. Per the germline V gene, CDR1 is SGHAT and CDR2 is FQNNGV. This CDR3 spans 17 amino acids. CDR3 protein: CASSLHAGGVMNTEAFF. As DNA, the CDR3 is TGTGCCAGCAGCCTACACGCCGGAGGCGTTATGAACACTGAAGCTTTCTTT.

The chain carries TRBV3-1 (or the pseudogene TRBV3-2) and TRBJ2-3; D ambiguous. Germline-derived CDR1 and CDR2 are LGHDT and YNNKEL (reference sequence). This CDR3 has 12 amino acids. V was pared by 1 base and J by 6 bases, with 5 bases between. The CDR3 DNA follows: TGTGCCAGCAGCCAAGGGCGGGATACGCAGTATTTT. Translated: CASSQGRDTQYF.

The chain is built from TRBV5-6 and TRBJ1-3; perhaps TRBD1 as D (6 bases). Germline V gives CDR1 SGHDT, CDR2 YYEEEE. The CDR3 sequence is 14 residues long. The V gene lost 2 bases and the J gene lost 2 bases, with 8 bases spanning the gap. The CDR3 DNA is TGTGCCAGCAGCTTTAAGGGGGCTGGAAACACCATATATTTT. Its protein product is CASSFKGAGNTIYF.

The J gene is TRBJ1-1, the V gene TRBV7-9; D is possibly TRBD1 (5 bases). The germline V gene encodes CDR1 SEHNR and CDR2 FQNEAQ (reference sequence). This CDR3 spans 13 amino acids. V was clipped by 5 bases and J by 4 bases, with 11 bases between them. CDR3 protein: CASSPSGTTEAFF. The CDR3 nucleotides are TGTGCCAGCAGCCCCAGCGGGACCACTGAAGCTTTCTTT.

In nucleotides, the CDR3 is TGCGCCAGCAGTTTCAAGGGTTACGGTCAGGGAATTGACTCCTACGAGCAGTACTTC. This sequence encodes CASSFKGYGQGIDSYEQYF. The rearrangement joins TRBV10-2 to TRBJ2-7; possibly TRBD1 for D (5 bases). V lost 5 bases and J 0 bases, leaving 26 bases between the germline ends. The germline gives CDR1 WSHSY, CDR2 SAAADI. This CDR3 region has 19 residues.

V is TRBV28 and J is TRBJ2-7; 10 positions match TRBD2. V dropped 3 bases and J dropped 5; count of bases not matched to a gene: 10. This CDR3 has 16 amino acids. Germline CDR1 is MDHEN and CDR2 is SYDVKM. This CDR3 reads CASSLFLAGETDEQYF. The DNA for the CDR3 is TGTGCCAGCAGTTTGTTTCTAGCGGGAGAAACGGACGAGCAGTACTTC.

This clone was seen only once. The J gene is TRBJ2-2, the V gene TRBV2, with 9 bases aligning to TRBD1. The CDR3 runs to 18 residues. Germline loops: CDR1 SNHLY, CDR2 FYNNEI. V lost 8 bases, J lost 5 bases, and 18 bases stayed unmatched. CDR3: CASLKPLRDRVITGELFF. The DNA of the CDR3 is TGTGCCAGCTTAAAACCCCTCCGGGACAGGGTTATAACCGGGGAGCTGTTTTTT.

The DNA for the CDR3 is TGTGCCAGCAGCCAGGGGAGGGTAGTGAACACTGAAGCTTTCTTT. Protein product: CASSQGRVVNTEAFF. The V and J genes are TRBV3-1 (or the pseudogene TRBV3-2) and TRBJ1-1; D not certain. The CDR3 consists of 15 residues. The germline V and J ends were trimmed by 3 bases and 0 bases, with 11 bases remaining between them. Germline assignment: CDR1 LGHDT and CDR2 YNNKEL (reference sequence).

This clone was observed once. This chain links TRBV6-4 with TRBJ1-1, with 8 nucleotides matching TRBD1. CDR3 length: 13 amino acids. Germline V gene data show CDR1 as MRHNA and CDR2 as SNTAGT. Trimming cost V 6 bases and J 9 bases; bases outside gene matches: 9. CDR3 DNA sequence: TGTGCCAGCAGCTATACTGGACAGGGACAAGCTTTCTTT. This encodes CASSYTGQGQAFF.

The rearrangement joins TRBV10-3 to TRBJ2-7; weak D call: TRBD2 (6 bases). CDR1 is ENHRY, CDR2 SYGVKD, per germline. Deletions cut 4 bases from V and 7 bases from J, with 8 bases between. CDR3 size: 11 residues. CDR3 DNA: TGTGCCATCAGTGCGGCGGGGGAGCAGTACTTC. It translates to CAISAAGEQYF.

The chain has TRBV5-6 and TRBJ2-3; 10 nucleotides match TRBD2. The junction had 7 bases not matched to a gene; V was cut back by 1 base and J by 2 bases. Germline lookup yields CDR1 SGHDT and CDR2 YYEEEE. The length of the CDR3 is 17 residues. For the CDR3, the DNA is TGTGCCAGCAGCTTGATTGTGAGCGGGAGGGACACAGATACGCAGTATTTT. Its protein product is CASSLIVSGRDTDTQYF.

The V gene is TRBV5-1, the J gene TRBJ2-1, with 11 nucleotides matching TRBD1. The CDR3 has 17 amino acids. V was clipped by 4 bases and J by 3 bases; unmatched bases: 9. Per the germline V gene, CDR1 is SGHRS and CDR2 is YFSETQ. CDR3 bases: TGCGCCAGCAGCCCCCTAGCGGGACAGGGGGTCTACAATGAGCAGTTCTTC. Protein product: CASSPLAGQGVYNEQFF.

V usage is TRBV5-6 and J usage is TRBJ1-5, with D maybe TRBD1 (6 bases). CDR3 length: 13 amino acids. V lost 4 bases to trimming and J lost 4 bases, with 9 bases between them. Germline V gene sequence: CDR1 SGHDT, CDR2 YYEEEE. The CDR3 nucleotides are TGTGCCAGCAGCAAAGACAGGAATCAGCCCCAGCATTTT. Its translation: CASSKDRNQPQHF.

The genes are TRBV4-1 and TRBJ2-2, with D possibly TRBD2 on 6 matching bases. Germline CDR1 and CDR2: MGHRA and YSYEKL. This CDR3 comprises 15 residues. V was trimmed by 4 bases and J by 5 bases, leaving 14 bases between them. CDR3 region: CASSRDFSYTGELFF. DNA of the CDR3: TGCGCCAGCAGCCGGGACTTCTCTTATACCGGGGAGCTGTTTTTT.

Notes on this clone: The same CDR3 arises from other DNA sequences in this sample as well. V gene TRBV2 combines with J gene TRBJ2-3; D not resolved. Germline CDR1 is SNHLY and CDR2 is FYNNEI. The V end was cut by 5 bases, the J end by 0 bases, with 3 bases between. The CDR3 sequence is 12 residues long. CDR3: CASSPSTDTQYF. CDR3 nucleotide sequence: TGTGCCAGCAGTCCTAGCACAGATACGCAGTATTTT.

The V and J genes are TRBV19 and TRBJ2-7, with a possible D match to TRBD2 (5 bases). Germline V lookup: CDR1 LNHDA, CDR2 SQIVND (reference sequence). The V end was cut by 5 bases, the J end by 6 bases, with 14 bases between. CDR3 length: 13 amino acids. The DNA for the CDR3 is TGTGCCAGTAGTGAAAGGGTAGGAGGCGAGCAGTACTTC. Translated: CASSERVGGEQYF.

The chain has TRBV12-3 or TRBV12-4 and TRBJ1-5, with a tentative D call TRBD1 (6 bases). Between the trimmed V and J ends, which lost 3 bases and 7 bases, there was a span of 10 bases. This CDR3 has 13 amino acids. The CDR3 DNA sequence: TGTGCCAGCAGTTTTGCAGGGGACCAGCCCCAGCATTTT. This sequence encodes CASSFAGDQPQHF.